This TCR beta chain emerged from a study of response to subunit inactivated influenza vaccine. TCRdb itself ran the RT-PCR reads through MiXCR, one entry per CDR3 protein. The table has hundreds of thousands of distinct CDR3 sequences, less than 20% seen once. CDR1 SGHRS and CDR2 YFSETQ come from the germline V gene. The CDR3 totals 15 residues. V shed 3 bases, J shed 5 bases, and the junction held 5 bases outside the gene matches. General study findings and limits: Authors proposed each seasonal influenza vaccination draws in few new T cells.

In this sample, this clonotype turned up a few times. Its target is not known. The specimen comprised PBMCs from blood, sampled around 5 days after vaccination. V gene TRBV5-1 combines with J gene TRBJ2-1, with TRBD2 identical over 10 bases. The TCR comes from a man aged 45 to 65 who received an inactivated influenza vaccine. CDR3 region: CASSSGGTSDNEQFF. In nucleotides, the CDR3 is TGCGCCAGCAGCTCCGGCGGGACTAGCGACAATGAGCAGTTCTTC.